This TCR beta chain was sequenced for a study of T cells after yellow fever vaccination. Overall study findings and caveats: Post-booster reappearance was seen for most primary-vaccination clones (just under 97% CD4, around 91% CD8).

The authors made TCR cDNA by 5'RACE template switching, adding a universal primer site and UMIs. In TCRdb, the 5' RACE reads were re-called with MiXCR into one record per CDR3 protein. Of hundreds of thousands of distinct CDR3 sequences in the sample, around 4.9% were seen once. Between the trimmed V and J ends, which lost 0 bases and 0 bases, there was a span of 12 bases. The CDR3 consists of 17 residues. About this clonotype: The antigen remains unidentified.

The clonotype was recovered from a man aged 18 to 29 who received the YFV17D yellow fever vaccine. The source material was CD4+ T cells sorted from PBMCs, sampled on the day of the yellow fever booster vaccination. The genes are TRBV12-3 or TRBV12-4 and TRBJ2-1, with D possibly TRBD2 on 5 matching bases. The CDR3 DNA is TGTGCCAGCAGTTTAGCGCTTCGGGGAAGCTCCTACAATGAGCAGTTCTTC. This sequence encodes CASSLALRGSSYNEQFF.